The subject of this entry is one TCR beta chain. This record comes from a study of technical replicates of blood from a handful of donors. Sequencing was performed with immunoSEQ multiplex PCR; in TCRdb, only in-frame clones are kept and a portion is missing. The sample has tens of thousands of clones; approximately 94% are singletons. Trimming took off 0 bases at V and 7 bases at J, with 7 bases between the two ends. This CDR3 comprises 13 residues. The germline V gene encodes CDR1 MGHRA and CDR2 YSYEKL. The gene calls are TRBV4-1 and TRBJ1-5; D uncertain. The source material was T cells isolated from PBMCs. The receptor was derived from a human donor in good health. CDR3 sequence reads: CASSQDRGQPQHF. The DNA of the CDR3 is TGCGCCAGCAGCCAAGATCGAGGACAGCCCCAGCATTTT.